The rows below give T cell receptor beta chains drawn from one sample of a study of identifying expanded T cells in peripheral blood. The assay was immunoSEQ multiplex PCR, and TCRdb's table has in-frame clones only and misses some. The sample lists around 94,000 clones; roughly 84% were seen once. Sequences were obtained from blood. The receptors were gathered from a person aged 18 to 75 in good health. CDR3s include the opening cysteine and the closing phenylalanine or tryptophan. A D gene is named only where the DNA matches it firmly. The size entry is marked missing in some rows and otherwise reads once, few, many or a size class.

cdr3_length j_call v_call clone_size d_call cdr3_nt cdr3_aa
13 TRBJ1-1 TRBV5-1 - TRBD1 TGCGCCAGCAGAGAACAGGGGGACACTGAAGCTTTCTTT CASREQGDTEAFF
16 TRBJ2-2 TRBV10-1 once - TGCGCCAGCAGTGAGAGGCGGCAGGAGAACACCGGGGAGCTGTTTTTT CASSERRQENTGELFF
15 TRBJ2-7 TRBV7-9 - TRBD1 TGTGCCAGCAGCGCCGTGAGGGACAGTCCGTATGAGCAGTACTTC CASSAVRDSPYEQYF
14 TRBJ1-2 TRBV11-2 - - TGTGCCAGCAGCTTGAGAGGGGCCCTCGGTGGCTACACCTTC CASSLRGALGGYTF
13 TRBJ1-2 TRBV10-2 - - TGCGCCAGCCTGCCCAGGGGCGGCTATGGCTACACCTTC CASLPRGGYGYTF
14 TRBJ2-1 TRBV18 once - TGTGCCAGCTCACCACCGTCGGGGTTCCATGAGCAGTTCTTC CASSPPSGFHEQFF
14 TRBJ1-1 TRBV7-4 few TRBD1 TGTGCCAGCAGCCCGGGACAGGCGAACACTGAAGCTTTCTTT CASSPGQANTEAFF
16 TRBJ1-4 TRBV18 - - TGTGCCAGCTCACCACAACAGGCTACAACTAATGAAAAACTGTTTTTT CASSPQQATTNEKLFF
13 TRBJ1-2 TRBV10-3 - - TGTGCCATCAGAAAGACAGGAGGGCATGGCTACACCTTC CAIRKTGGHGYTF
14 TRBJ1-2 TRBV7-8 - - TGTGCCAGCAGTAGCGGAGGGGATAACTATGGCTACACCTTC CASSSGGDNYGYTF
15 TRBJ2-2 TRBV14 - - TGTGCCAGCAGCCGCTTTACAGGGAACACCGGGGAGCTGTTTTTT CASSRFTGNTGELFF
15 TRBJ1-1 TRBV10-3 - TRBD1 TGTGCCATCAGGTGGGGACAGGGGCTGAACACTGAAGCTTTCTTT CAIRWGQGLNTEAFF
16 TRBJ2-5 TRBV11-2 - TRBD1 TGTGCCAGCAGCTTTCTAAACAGGGGCTCATGGGAGACCCAGTACTTC CASSFLNRGSWETQYF
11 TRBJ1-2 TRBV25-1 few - TGTGCCAGCAGTGTTGGCTATGGCTACACCTTC CASSVGYGYTF
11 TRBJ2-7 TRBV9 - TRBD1 TGTGCTAGGGACAGGGGTCACGAGCAGTACTTC CARDRGHEQYF
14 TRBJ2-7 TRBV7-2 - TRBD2 TGTGCCAGCAGCCCGAATCCTGGACTAGGCGAGCAGTACTTC CASSPNPGLGEQYF
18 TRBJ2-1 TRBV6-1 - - TGTGCCAGCAGTGAGGAAGGACAGACCTGGAGCTCCTACAATGAGCAGTTCTTC CASSEEGQTWSSYNEQFF